The 17 T cell receptor beta chains below all came from one sample that was sequenced in a study of blood T cell repertoires in COVID-19. Generated by immunoSEQ multiplex PCR, the TCRdb table keeps only in-frame clones and is missing some. The sample lists roughly 150,000 clones, 80% to 85% occurring once. The sequencing sample was made of peripheral blood. The receptors originated from a man between 70 and 80 years old with active or convalescent COVID-19.

The chain recombines TRBV28 with TRBJ1-1, with D uncertain. The V and J ends lost 3 bases and 11 bases respectively, with 13 bases between them. Germline CDR1 and CDR2: MDHEN and SYDVKM. CDR3 size: 12 residues. The CDR3 sequence: CASSLAPEVAFF. Here the CDR3 DNA reads TGTGCCAGCAGTTTGGCCCCTGAGGTGGCTTTCTTT. The variable domain in full, completed from reference TRBV28 and TRBJ1-1, reads DVKVTQSSRYLVKRTGEKVFLECVQDMDHENMFWYRQDPGLGLRLIYFSYDVKMKEKGDIPEGYSVSREKKERFSLILESASTNQTSMYLCASSLAPEVAFFGQGTRLTVV.

This clone came up many times. CDR3 coding DNA: TGTGCCAGCTCACCCTTACAGGGGAAAAGGTACACCGGGGAGCTGTTTTTT. It encodes CASSPLQGKRYTGELFF. The chain is built from TRBV18 and TRBJ2-2, with TRBD1 identical over 7 bases. Losses at the gene ends were 3 bases for V and 3 bases for J; bases not matched to a gene: 10. Germline V CDR1 and CDR2: KGHSH, LQKENI. The CDR3 has 17 residues.

This chain's CDR3 is CATSPRTRIETQYF. CDR3 sequence (DNA): TGTGCCACCAGCCCTCGGACTAGAATAGAGACCCAGTACTTC. This rearrangement joins TRBV15 to TRBJ2-5; the match to TRBD2 covers 7 bases. Germline lookup yields CDR1 LNHNV and CDR2 YYDKDF (reference sequence). This CDR3 comprises 14 residues. The trim removed 5 bases at V and 4 bases at J, leaving 7 bases unmatched.

The V call is TRBV5-5, the J call TRBJ2-2, with 7 bases fitting TRBD1. The junction had 2 bases not matched to a gene; V was cut back by 1 base and J by 2 bases. Germline assignment: CDR1 SGHKS and CDR2 YYEKEE (reference sequence). The CDR3 covers 15 residues. The CDR3 DNA follows: TGTGCCAGCAGCTTGTCAGGGGGTAACACCGGGGAGCTGTTTTTT. It translates to CASSLSGGNTGELFF.

The chain uses TRBV7-6 and TRBJ2-5; TRBD2 aligns across 9 bases. Germline V gene sequence: CDR1 SGHVS, CDR2 FNYEAQ. V lost 7 bases, J lost 5 bases, and 14 bases stayed unmatched. This CDR3 has 16 amino acids. The CDR3: CASTSGVAGGPETQYF. The CDR3 bases are TGTGCCAGCACCTCGGGGGTGGCGGGAGGGCCTGAGACCCAGTACTTC.

The chain employs TRBV11-2 and TRBJ2-7; 8 bases are shared with TRBD1. The CDR3 runs 15 residues. Germline V lookup: CDR1 SGHAT, CDR2 FQNNGV. V was pared by 5 bases and J by 1 base, with 7 bases of the junction left unmatched. The CDR3 DNA sequence: TGTGCCAGCAGCCTCCGGACAGGGTTATCCTACGAGCAGTACTTC. Its protein is CASSLRTGLSYEQYF. The entire variable domain, with the rest obtained from reference TRBV11-2 and TRBJ2-7, is as follows: EAGVAQSPRYKIIEKRQSVAFWCNPISGHATLYWYQQILGQGPKLLIQFQNNGVVDDSQLPKDRFSAERLKGVDSTLKIQPAKLEDSAVYLCASSLRTGLSYEQYFGPGTRLTVT.

The chain is built from TRBV3-1 (or the pseudogene TRBV3-2) and TRBJ1-2, with D possibly being TRBD1 (5 bases). Trimming left V 5 bases short and J 4 bases short, with 14 bases between. The CDR3 covers 14 residues. Per the germline V gene, CDR1 is LGHDT and CDR2 is YNNKEL (reference sequence). CDR3 protein: CASSKGGTGYGYTF. CDR3 coding DNA: TGTGCCAGCAGCAAGGGAGGGACGGGCTATGGCTACACCTTC.

The rearrangement uses TRBV7-2 and TRBJ2-7; tentatively, D is TRBD1 (5 bases). This CDR3 contains 13 residues. The V end was cut by 3 bases, the J end by 3 bases, with 9 bases between. Per germline, CDR1 SGHTA and CDR2 FQGNSA. CDR3 sequence reads: CASSFQGFYEQYF. In DNA form, the CDR3 reads TGTGCCAGCAGCTTCCAGGGATTCTACGAGCAGTACTTC.

The chain combines TRBV9 with TRBJ1-4; 7 bases match TRBD1. The length of the CDR3 is 16 residues. V dropped 3 bases and J dropped 5; count of bases not matched to a gene: 10. Germline V gene lookup returns CDR1 SGDLS and CDR2 YYNGEE. In nucleotides, the CDR3 is TGTGCCAGCAGCGCCTTTAGGGACAGATCAAATGAAAAACTGTTTTTT. It specifies CASSAFRDRSNEKLFF. Complete variable domain (other parts from reference TRBV9 and TRBJ1-4): DSGVTQTPKHLITATGQRVTLRCSPRSGDLSVYWYQQSLDQGLQFLIQYYNGEERAKGNILERFSAQQFPDLHSELNLSSLELGDSALYFCASSAFRDRSNEKLFFGSGTQLSVL.

This chain uses TRBV4-3 with TRBJ1-2; unclear D gene. V shed 0 bases and J shed 0 bases, with 14 bases lying between them. The germline gives CDR1 LGHNA, CDR2 YSLEER. The CDR3 is made up of 17 amino acids. CDR3 DNA sequence: TGCGCCAGCAGCCAAGACAGCGTTGGCAAAGCTAACTATGGCTACACCTTC. Translated: CASSQDSVGKANYGYTF.

The rearrangement links TRBV28 to TRBJ1-4; D remains unclear. The germline V gene has CDR1 MDHEN and CDR2 SYDVKM. The CDR3 spans 15 residues. The ends were cut back, 7 bases at V and 1 base at J, with 13 bases in the middle. CDR3 sequence reads: CASKSYTRTNEKLFF. For the CDR3, the DNA is TGTGCCAGCAAGTCATATACCAGAACTAATGAAAAACTGTTTTTT.

This sequence joins TRBV14 and TRBJ2-1; 12 positions agree with TRBD2. This CDR3 is 16 amino acids long. Trimming took 4 bases from V and 9 from J; bases not matched to a gene: 10. Germline CDR1 SGHDN, CDR2 FVKESK. The CDR3 DNA is TGTGCCAGCAGCCGAGGGACTAGCGGGTCTATCATTGAGCAGTTCTTC. Translation: CASSRGTSGSIIEQFF.

The chain is built from TRBV11-2 and TRBJ1-3, with D perhaps matching TRBD1 (5 bases). V lost 4 bases, J lost 8 bases, and 9 bases lay in between. CDR1 is SGHAT and CDR2 is FQNNGV in the germline V gene. This CDR3 is built from 12 residues. This chain's CDR3 is CASSSQGYTIYF. CDR3 coding DNA: TGTGCCAGCAGCTCCCAGGGCTACACCATATATTTT.

V gene TRBV15 combines with J gene TRBJ2-7; TRBD1 agrees at 8 bases. The length of the CDR3 is 15 residues. CDR1 and CDR2 from the germline V gene are LNHNV and YYDKDF (reference sequence). V trimming: 4 bases; J trimming: 4 bases; junction bases outside the gene matches: 9. Here the CDR3 reads CATSMRTGPPYEQYF. DNA of the CDR3: TGTGCCACCAGCATGAGGACAGGGCCCCCTTACGAGCAGTACTTC. Complete variable domain (other parts from reference TRBV15 and TRBJ2-7): DAMVIQNPRYQVTQFGKPVTLSCSQTLNHNVMYWYQQKSSQAPKLLFHYYDKDFNNEADTPDNFQSRRPNTSFCFLDIRSPGLGDTAMYLCATSMRTGPPYEQYFGPGTRLTVT.

The rearrangement links TRBV28 to TRBJ2-3; 8 nucleotides line up with TRBD2. Trimming at V came to 6 bases and at J to 2 bases, leaving 4 bases not matched to a gene. The CDR3 runs to 14 residues. CDR1 and CDR2 from the germline V gene are MDHEN and SYDVKM. CDR3 DNA: TGTGCCAGCAGCCTTAGCGGGGCCACAGATACGCAGTATTTT. Its protein product is CASSLSGATDTQYF.

This clone was picked up a small number of times. This rearrangement joins TRBV11-2 to TRBJ1-4, with TRBD1 matching 8 bases. V lost 1 base to trimming and J lost 8 bases; unmatched junction nucleotides: 9. Germline CDR1 reads SGHAT; CDR2 reads FQNNGV. This CDR3 has 16 amino acids. DNA of the CDR3: TGTGCCAGCAGCTTAGTGGGACAGGCCCTCGAGGAAAAACTGTTTTTT. This translates into CASSLVGQALEEKLFF.

The V and J genes are TRBV5-1 and TRBJ2-5, with 7 bases matching TRBD1. This CDR3 is 13 amino acids long. V lost 3 bases and J lost 4; bases outside the gene matches: 3. The V gene's germline CDR1 is SGHRS and CDR2 YFSETQ. This chain's CDR3 is CASSWTGLETQYF. Written as DNA, the CDR3 is TGCGCCAGCAGCTGGACAGGTTTAGAGACCCAGTACTTC.